This is a list of T cell receptor beta chains from one sample in a study of blood T cell repertoires in COVID-19. TCRdb's copy holds only in-frame clones and misses some; the assay was immunoSEQ multiplex PCR. Of over 130,000 clones listed, around nine tenths are singletons. Sequenced material: peripheral blood. These receptors were taken from a human donor in a cohort sampled during active COVID-19. Both conserved end residues are part of each CDR3. The order of the fields is J gene, D gene, V gene, CDR3 DNA, CDR3 protein. A D gene is named only where the DNA matches it firmly.

>TRBJ2-7|TRBD1|TRBV3-1/TRBV3-2
TGTGCCAGCAGCGGGCACAGGGGACCCTACGAGCAGTACTTC
CASSGHRGPYEQYF
>TRBJ2-1|TRBD1|TRBV5-6
TGTGCCAGCAGCTCCGGGACAGGGGTCTACAATGAGCAGTTCTTC
CASSSGTGVYNEQFF
>TRBJ1-1|TRBD1|TRBV5-1
TGCGCCAGCAGTCCAGGGGGCGGCACTGAAGCTTTCTTT
CASSPGGGTEAFF
>TRBJ1-1|-|TRBV28
TGTGCCAGCAGTTTAATCCAGGGTGGCAACACTGAAGCTTTCTTT
CASSLIQGGNTEAFF
>TRBJ2-5|TRBD2|TRBV19
TGTGCCAGTAGTTTCCGGACTAGCCACCAAGAGACCCAGTACTTC
CASSFRTSHQETQYF
>TRBJ2-7|-|TRBV19
TGTGCCAGTAGTATTCAGGGTGGAGAGCAGTACTTC
CASSIQGGEQYF
>TRBJ2-5|TRBD2|TRBV7-8
TGTGCCAGCAGCCCCCTAGTGGGACTAGCGGGAGGCAGGCAGACCCAGTACTTC
CASSPLVGLAGGRQTQYF
>TRBJ1-5|TRBD1|TRBV28
TGTGCCAGCAGTACAGGGGATCAGCCCCAGCATTTT
CASSTGDQPQHF
>TRBJ2-1|-|TRBV28
TGTGCCAGCAGTTCCCCTAGGGGCGGGGCGGGGAATGAGCAGTTCTTC
CASSSPRGGAGNEQFF
>TRBJ1-3|-|TRBV5-1
TGCGCCAGCAGCTTGGGCACGGCTGGAAACACCATATATTTT
CASSLGTAGNTIYF
>TRBJ2-2|-|TRBV6-1
TGTGCCAGCAGTGAAGTTGGGGACTACACCGGGGAGCTGTTTTTT
CASSEVGDYTGELFF
>TRBJ1-6|TRBD1|TRBV28
TGTGCCAGCAGTTTGGGAACAGGGGGTAATTCACCCCTCCACTTT
CASSLGTGGNSPLHF
>TRBJ2-2|-|TRBV5-5
TGTGCCAGCAGCTTGGGAATGGGGCGAGGCACCGGGGAGCTGTTTTTT
CASSLGMGRGTGELFF
>TRBJ2-1|-|TRBV5-1
TGCGCCAGCAGCTTGGAAGGAGTAAGCTCCTACAATGAGCAGTTCTTC
CASSLEGVSSYNEQFF
>TRBJ1-3|-|TRBV9
TGTGCCAGCAGCGTAGATGCGAGGAGCTCTGGAAACACCATATATTTT
CASSVDARSSGNTIYF